This TCR beta chain was recorded in a study of blood T cell repertoires in COVID-19. Across the study: From T cells, B-cell-depleted T cells, or PBMCs came the material, which was cDNA or gDNA.

Per the original methods: Estimates of nucleated cell counts were drawn from the amplification of reference gene primers. Here immunoSEQ multiplex PCR was the method, and the copy in TCRdb shows in-frame clones only, minus some. Clone size and V and J calls were adopted from that table, with D and trimming inferred from the DNA. The table includes 45,000 to 70,000 clones, 82% detected once. The ends were cut back, 0 bases at V and 8 bases at J, with 17 bases in the middle. Germline CDR1 reads LGHDT; CDR2 reads YNNKEL (reference sequence). The CDR3 consists of 16 residues. The rearrangement joins TRBV3-1 (or the pseudogene TRBV3-2) to TRBJ2-1; maybe TRBD2 (7 bases). This receptor was taken from a woman aged 55 to 70 with acute or convalescent COVID-19. What was sequenced was peripheral blood. The CDR3 protein is CASSQEGTAGADEQFF. Here the CDR3 DNA reads TGTGCCAGCAGCCAAGAGGGAACGGCGGGGGCGGATGAGCAGTTCTTC.